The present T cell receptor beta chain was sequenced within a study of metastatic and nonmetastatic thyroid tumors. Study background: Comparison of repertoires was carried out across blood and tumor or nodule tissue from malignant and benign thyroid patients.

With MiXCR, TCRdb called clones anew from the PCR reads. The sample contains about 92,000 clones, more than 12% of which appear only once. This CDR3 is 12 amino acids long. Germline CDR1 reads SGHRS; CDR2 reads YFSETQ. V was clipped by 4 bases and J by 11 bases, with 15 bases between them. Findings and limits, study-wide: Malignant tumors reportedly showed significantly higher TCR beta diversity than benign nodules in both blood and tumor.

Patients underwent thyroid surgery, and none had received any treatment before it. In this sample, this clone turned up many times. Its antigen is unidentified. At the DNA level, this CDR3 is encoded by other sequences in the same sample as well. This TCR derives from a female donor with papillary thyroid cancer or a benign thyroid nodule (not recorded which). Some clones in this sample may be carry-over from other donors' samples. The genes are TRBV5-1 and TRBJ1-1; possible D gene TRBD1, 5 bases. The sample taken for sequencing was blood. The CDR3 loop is CASSGGEAAAFF. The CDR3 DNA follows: TGCGCCAGCAGCGGGGGGGAGGCTGCCGCTTTCTTT.